This T cell receptor beta chain was identified in a study of cytomegalovirus exposure and HLA in healthy donors. Study results and limitations: The analysis excluded some indistinguishable V segments, including TRBV6-2 and TRBV6-3. Overall, roughly 170 TCR beta chains were annotated as cytomegalovirus-associated.

Worth noting for this clone: As yet, its antigen is unknown.

V shed 11 bases and J shed 0 bases, with 10 bases lying between them. Germline-derived CDR1 and CDR2 are ENHRY and SYGVKD. The CDR3 is made up of 13 amino acids. The PCR made use of 60 Vbeta and 13 Jbeta primers. Profiling relied on immunoSEQ multiplex PCR, and the TCRdb table lists in-frame clones only, not all of them. The table shows about 160,000 clones, with around four fifths occurring only once. V and J are TRBV10-3 and TRBJ1-4; D unresolved. The sequence came from a woman aged 25 to 39 in good health and CMV-seronegative. Specimen: PBMCs. The CDR3 here is CAAGGSTNEKLFF. The CDR3, as DNA: TGTGCCGCAGGCGGGTCAACTAATGAAAAACTGTTTTTT.